The clone carrying this T cell receptor beta chain was observed at least ten times. Antigen specificity is unknown. Unique molecular identifiers were incorporated into the prepared TCRbeta library. TCRdb re-analysed the PCR reads in MiXCR, keeping a single row per CDR3 protein. The sample contains 40,000 to 60,000 distinct CDR3 sequences, about 9% of which appear only once. This sample was taken from a study of T-cell reconstitution after alpha-beta-depleted transplantation in children. Study-level results: About two months after transplant, alpha-beta T cells reportedly came from several hundred expanded graft clones. Where some patients showed high TCRbeta diversity at day 60, it came from recipient T cells and thymic progenitors that had survived.

The sequence was collected from a male patient aged 2 to 10 who had a stem cell transplant for chronic granulomatous disease, so the T cells may come from the graft donor. Material: PBMCs, mostly from graft donor cells, obtained 60 days after TCRalphabeta/CD19-depleted stem cell transplant.

The DNA for the CDR3 is TGTGCCAGCAGTTACTCGCCTACCTACGAGCAGTACTTC. It translates to CASSYSPTYEQYF. The chain has TRBV6-2 or TRBV6-3 and TRBJ2-7; D is unresolved. V lost 0 bases to trimming and J lost 2 bases, with 5 bases between them. The CDR3 is 13 amino acids. Germline CDR1 and CDR2: MNHEY and SVGEGT.